The rows below give T cell receptor beta chains drawn from one sample of a study of blood T cell repertoires in COVID-19. Profiling relied on immunoSEQ multiplex PCR, and the TCRdb table lists in-frame clones only, not all of them. The sample carries approximately 140,000 clones, approximately 80% recorded once. Sample: PBMCs or T cells enriched from blood (not recorded which). The receptor source for this set is a man aged 45-65 years in a cohort exposed to, infected with or recovered from COVID-19 (not recorded which). The CDR3 runs from the conserved cysteine through the conserved F or W. A D gene is named only where the DNA matches it firmly. Size is omitted from some rows. Given values are once, few, many or a class for expanded clones.

j_call v_call d_call clone_size cdr3_nt cdr3_aa
TRBJ1-1 TRBV3-1/TRBV3-2 TRBD1 few TGTGCCAGCAGCCAAGACCTCAGGGGGAGGACTGAAGCTTTCTTT CASSQDLRGRTEAFF
TRBJ1-1 TRBV20-1 TRBD1 NA TGCAGTGCTAGTGTTCCGGGACAGGGTAGGGGGAACACTGAAGCTTTCTTT CSASVPGQGRGNTEAFF
TRBJ2-1 TRBV7-3 NA NA TGTGCCAGCCAGAGGGAAGCGGGGACATTCAATGAGCAGTTCTTC CASQREAGTFNEQFF
TRBJ1-5 TRBV6-5 TRBD1 few TGTGCCAGCAGTCCGCTGGACAGGAGCAATCAGCCCCAGCATTTT CASSPLDRSNQPQHF
TRBJ1-5 TRBV19 NA NA TGTGCCAGTAGTATTCCGGGGGGCCATCAGCCCCAGCATTTT CASSIPGGHQPQHF
TRBJ2-7 TRBV18 NA NA TGTGCCAGCTCACCAGGGGCGAGCATCATCTACGAGCAGTACTTC CASSPGASIIYEQYF
TRBJ2-1 TRBV9 TRBD2 NA TGTGCCAGCAGCGTAGCTCCGGGGAGGGATGAGCAGTTCTTC CASSVAPGRDEQFF
TRBJ2-7 TRBV5-1 TRBD2 NA TGCGCCAGCAGCTTGGCGGCGGGGGGCTCGGAAGAGCAGTACTTC CASSLAAGGSEEQYF
TRBJ1-1 TRBV30 NA NA TGTGCCTGGAGAAAACAGCAGAACACTGAAGCTTTCTTT CAWRKQQNTEAFF
TRBJ1-2 TRBV18 NA once TGTGCCAGCTCGCTCGATCAGGGCTATGGCTACACCTTC CASSLDQGYGYTF
TRBJ2-5 TRBV6-6 NA NA TGTGCCAGCTCGCAAGGCGGGGTCAGGCAGGAGACCCAGTACTTC CASSQGGVRQETQYF
TRBJ1-2 TRBV18 NA NA TGTGCCAGCTCACCACCCGGACAGCATCATAATGCTAACTATGGCTACACCTTC CASSPPGQHHNANYGYTF
TRBJ1-4 TRBV30 NA NA TGTGCCTGGGGTGACTGGGGCGGTGAAAAACTGTTTTTT CAWGDWGGEKLFF
TRBJ1-5 TRBV28 NA NA TGTGCCAGCAGTTTACGTACAGATAGCAATCAGCCCCAGCATTTT CASSLRTDSNQPQHF
TRBJ1-1 TRBV5-4 TRBD1 NA TGTGCCAGCAGCCAGACAGGGGGGACTGAAGCTTTCTTT CASSQTGGTEAFF
TRBJ1-1 TRBV3-1/TRBV3-2 NA once TGTGCCAGCAGCCAAGGCACAGGGTATGGTACTGAAGCTTTCTTT CASSQGTGYGTEAFF
TRBJ1-6 TRBV18 NA few TGTGCCAGCTCACCACGGGTCCCAGGTGATAATTCACCCCTCCACTTT CASSPRVPGDNSPLHF
TRBJ2-1 TRBV28 NA NA TGTGCCAGCAGTTTGGGCGTAAGGGAGCAGTTCTTC CASSLGVREQFF
TRBJ2-1 TRBV20-1 NA NA TGCAGTGCTAGCGGCTACAATGAGCAGTTCTTC CSASGYNEQFF
TRBJ2-3 TRBV9 TRBD2 NA TGTGCCAGCAGCGTAGGGCCCGGGGGGGACCGGATCACAGATACGCAGTATTTT CASSVGPGGDRITDTQYF
TRBJ1-1 TRBV7-9 NA NA TGTGCCAGCAGCTTAGCGGGGAGGGTACCTGAAGCTTTCTTT CASSLAGRVPEAFF
TRBJ1-6 TRBV6-5 TRBD1 NA TGTGCCAGCAGTTCCGGGACAGGGCCCCCGCCACACCACTTT CASSSGTGPPPHHF